The present entry profiles one T cell receptor (beta chain) with its context. The data are from a study of blood T cell repertoires in COVID-19. Study-wide context: The study drew acute and convalescent COVID-19 samples from the United States, Italy and Spain.

Sequencing used immunoSEQ multiplex PCR; TCRdb keeps in-frame clones, though not all of them. The repertoire holds 300,000 to 450,000 clones, 70% to 90% seen once, with 2.3% in the top ten. The sample comprised peripheral blood. This receptor was obtained from a woman aged 55 to 70 with COVID-19, enrolled during active disease.

The CDR3 coding sequence is TGTGCCAGCAGCAGGGACAGGGAGGATGAAAAACTGTTTTTT. Encoded protein: CASSRDREDEKLFF. The V and J genes are TRBV6-5 and TRBJ1-4, with 9 bases that match TRBD1. The trim removed 6 bases at V and 6 bases at J, leaving 5 bases unmatched. The CDR3 covers 14 residues. Germline CDR1 and CDR2: MNHEY and SVGAGI.